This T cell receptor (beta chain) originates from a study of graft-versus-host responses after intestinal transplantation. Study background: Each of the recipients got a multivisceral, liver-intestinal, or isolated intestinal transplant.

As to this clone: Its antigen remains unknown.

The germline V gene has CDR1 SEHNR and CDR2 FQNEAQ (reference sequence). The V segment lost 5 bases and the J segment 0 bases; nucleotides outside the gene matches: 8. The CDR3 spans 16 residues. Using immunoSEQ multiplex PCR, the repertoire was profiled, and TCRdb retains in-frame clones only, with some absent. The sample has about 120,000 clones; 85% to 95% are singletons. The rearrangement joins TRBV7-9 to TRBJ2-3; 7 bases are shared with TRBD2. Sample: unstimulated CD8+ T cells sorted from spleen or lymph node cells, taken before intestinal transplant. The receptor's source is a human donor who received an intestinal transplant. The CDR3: CASSPAGGSSTDTQYF. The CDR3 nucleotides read TGTGCCAGCAGCCCCGCAGGCGGGAGTAGCACAGATACGCAGTATTTT.